The next 17 T cell receptor beta chains were all read from a single sample in a study of T-cell reconstitution after alpha-beta-depleted transplantation in children. Using unique molecular identifiers, the investigators prepared the TCRbeta library. TCRdb re-analysed the PCR reads in MiXCR, keeping a single row per CDR3 protein. The sample lists about 980,000 distinct CDR3 sequences; less than 30% were seen once. The input for sequencing was PBMCs, mostly from graft donor cells, taken 360 days after TCRalphabeta/CD19-depleted stem cell transplant. These receptors were obtained from a boy under three years old who had a stem cell transplant for SCID, so the T cells may come from the graft donor.

The J gene is TRBJ2-7, the V gene TRBV20-1; 12 bases are a match to TRBD2. Trimming cost V 2 bases and J 3 bases; bases outside gene matches: 5. Germline V CDR1 and CDR2: DFQATT, SNEGSKA (reference sequence). The CDR3 loop spans 15 amino acids. The CDR3 spells CSARRTSGDFYEQYF. CDR3 DNA: TGCAGTGCTAGACGGACTAGCGGGGACTTCTACGAGCAGTACTTC.

This clonotype was observed a handful of times. V usage is TRBV7-9 and J usage is TRBJ2-3; 7 nucleotides agree with TRBD1. CDR1 is SEHNR, CDR2 FQNEAQ, per germline (reference sequence). The V segment lost 5 bases and the J segment 1 base; nucleotides outside the gene matches: 6. The CDR3 covers 15 residues. CDR3 nucleotides: TGTGCCAGCAGCCATACAGGGGTCGGCACAGATACGCAGTATTTT. This sequence encodes CASSHTGVGTDTQYF.

This clonotype showed up just once. The chain combines TRBV20-1 with TRBJ2-1; 9 bases line up with TRBD2. This CDR3 comprises 15 residues. The germline CDR1 and CDR2 sequences are DFQATT and SNEGSKA (reference sequence). J was trimmed by 3 bases and V by 3 bases; bases with no gene match: 6. The CDR3, as DNA: TGCAGTGCTAGGGCAGTAGCGGGGGTCTACAATGAGCAGTTCTTC. Its translation: CSARAVAGVYNEQFF.

The rearrangement uses TRBV12-3 or TRBV12-4 and TRBJ2-7; tentatively, D is TRBD1 (6 bases). Trimming stripped 5 bases from V and 0 bases from J, with 11 bases between. The CDR3 extends over 14 amino acids. CDR3 DNA sequence: TGTGCCAGCAGTAAGACAGGTTTCTCCTACGAGCAGTACTTC. Translation: CASSKTGFSYEQYF.

This sequence joins TRBV18 and TRBJ1-5, with D possibly being TRBD1 (5 bases). Germline CDR1 reads KGHSH; CDR2 reads LQKENI. V was trimmed by 3 bases and J by 7 bases, leaving 13 bases between them. This CDR3 spans 14 amino acids. The CDR3 coding sequence is TGTGCCAGCTCACCCGATCAGGGAAACCAGCCCCAGCATTTT. Amino acids: CASSPDQGNQPQHF.

The chain carries TRBV12-3 or TRBV12-4 and TRBJ2-5; D is perhaps TRBD2 (6 bases). The CDR3 has 15 residues. V lost 0 bases, J lost 5 bases, and 13 bases lay in between. The chain's CDR3 is CASSLAPLGGETQYF. Here the CDR3 DNA reads TGTGCCAGCAGTTTAGCCCCTCTAGGAGGGGAGACCCAGTACTTC.

This clonotype has just a few counts. The chain carries TRBV24-1 and TRBJ2-6, with D maybe TRBD2 (6 bases). The CDR3 has 14 residues. Looked up from germline, CDR1 is KGHDR and CDR2 is SFDVKD. The V and J ends lost 6 bases and 2 bases respectively, with 7 bases between them. CDR3 in amino acids: CATSWGAGANVLTF. The CDR3 bases are TGTGCCACCAGTTGGGGGGCTGGGGCCAACGTCCTGACTTTC.

Only a few counts were recorded for this clonotype. This chain joins TRBV10-3 and TRBJ2-7; unclear D gene. Per the germline V gene, CDR1 is ENHRY and CDR2 is SYGVKD. The CDR3 consists of 12 residues. V dropped 4 bases and J dropped 3 bases, with 7 bases sitting between them. The CDR3 DNA is TGTGCCATCAGTGGGTTGAGCTACGAGCAGTACTTC. It codes for CAISGLSYEQYF.

The chain links TRBV4-1 to TRBJ2-6; D remains ambiguous. In germline, CDR1 is MGHRA, CDR2 YSYEKL. The V end lost 0 bases, the J end lost 0 bases, and 12 bases lay between the germline ends. The CDR3 spans 18 residues. The CDR3: CASSQDLPARSGANVLTF. The DNA of the CDR3 is TGCGCCAGCAGCCAAGATCTCCCAGCCCGCTCTGGGGCCAACGTCCTGACTTTC.

This clonotype was seen more than once but under ten times. The rearrangement joins TRBV4-2 to TRBJ1-2; D remains ambiguous. Germline lookup yields CDR1 LGHNA and CDR2 YNFKEQ. This CDR3 is 12 amino acids long. V was clipped by 0 bases and J by 7 bases, with 6 bases between them. This CDR3 is CASSQDPSGYTF. The CDR3 nucleotides are TGTGCCAGCAGCCAAGATCCAAGTGGCTACACCTTC.

This clonotype was recorded a few times. This rearrangement joins TRBV5-5 to TRBJ2-1; the match to TRBD1 covers 8 bases. CDR1 and CDR2 (germline): SGHKS, YYEKEE (reference sequence). This CDR3 is 15 amino acids long. Trimming at V came to 5 bases and at J to 4 bases, leaving 8 bases not matched to a gene. The CDR3 loop reads CASRPQGAYYNEQFF. The CDR3 DNA reads as TGTGCCAGCAGACCGCAGGGGGCTTATTACAATGAGCAGTTCTTC.

The chain is built from TRBV10-3 and TRBJ2-2; D unclear. Trimming pared 6 bases from V and 3 bases from J, leaving 5 bases between. CDR3 length: 12 amino acids. Per the germline V gene, CDR1 is ENHRY and CDR2 is SYGVKD. CDR3 region: CAIRADTGELFF. CDR3 in DNA: TGTGCCATCAGGGCAGACACCGGGGAGCTGTTTTTT.

The chain is built from TRBV20-1 and TRBJ1-3; D remains ambiguous. V was shortened by 3 bases and J by 4 bases, with 16 bases between the two germline ends. This CDR3 contains 15 residues. From germline, CDR1 is DFQATT and CDR2 SNEGSKA (reference sequence). The CDR3 DNA reads as TGCAGTGCTAGTGGGATGCCAGGCGCGGGAAACACCATATATTTT. It encodes CSASGMPGAGNTIYF.

This clonotype was counted a few times. The chain has TRBV20-1 and TRBJ2-5; no firm D call. The V end lost 5 bases, the J end lost 7 bases, and 11 bases lay between the germline ends. CDR1 and CDR2 (germline): DFQATT, SNEGSKA (reference sequence). The CDR3 sequence is 11 residues long. The CDR3 DNA reads TGCAGTGCTCCCCATCTGGGGACCCAGTACTTC. It specifies CSAPHLGTQYF.

The rearrangement uses TRBV5-6 and TRBJ2-7; TRBD1 matches 9 bases. The CDR3 has 15 amino acids. The junction had 7 bases not matched to a gene; V was cut back by 0 bases and J by 6 bases. Germline values: CDR1 SGHDT, CDR2 YYEEEE. The CDR3 DNA is TGTGCCAGCAGCTTGGCCGGGACAGGGTACGGCGAGCAGTACTTC. Its translation is CASSLAGTGYGEQYF.

This clonotype has only a few counts. The rearrangement uses TRBV19 and TRBJ1-5; TRBD1 matches 8 bases. CDR1 and CDR2 (germline): LNHDA, SQIVND (reference sequence). The J segment lost 2 bases and the V segment lost 5 bases, leaving 8 bases of the junction unmatched. This CDR3 region has 16 residues. As DNA, the CDR3 is TGTGCCAGTAGTCACCGGACAGGGATGGGCAATCAGCCCCAGCATTTT. This sequence encodes CASSHRTGMGNQPQHF.

This clonotype was observed a few times. The CDR3 here is CASSFLDIKNTGELFF. The CDR3 bases are TGTGCCAGCAGCTTCTTGGACATAAAGAACACCGGGGAGCTGTTTTTT. The rearrangement links TRBV5-6 to TRBJ2-2, with a possible D match to TRBD1 (5 bases). CDR3 length: 16 amino acids. Trimming shortened V by 2 bases and J by 1 base, and 12 bases separated the two germline ends. The germline V gene has CDR1 SGHDT and CDR2 YYEEEE.